This passage covers 26 T cell receptor beta chains from one sample sequenced in a study of PD-1 blockade in classical Hodgkin lymphoma. Produced via immunoSEQ multiplex PCR; TCRdb's table is partial and in-frame only. The profile covers 50,000 or so clones, with about 90% appearing a single time and approximately 15% taken by the ten largest. Stated time point: cycle 4 day 1 (C4D1), after 6 weeks of nivolumab. Each of the patients experienced relapse following autologous stem cell transplantation, and their brentuximab vedotin exposure differed. Specimen: peripheral blood mononuclear cells (PBMCs), collected before the fourth cycle of nivolumab. The receptors derive from a human donor with classical Hodgkin lymphoma.

V is TRBV27 and J is TRBJ2-3; possibly TRBD1 or TRBD2 for D (6 bases each). Trimming removed 7 bases from V and 6 bases from J, with 14 bases in between. The germline V gene encodes CDR1 MNHEY and CDR2 SMNVEV (reference sequence). The CDR3 spans 13 residues. CDR3 in amino acids: CASKWGAADTQYF. CDR3 nucleotides: TGTGCCAGCAAGTGGGGGGCTGCGGATACGCAGTATTTT.

The V and J genes are TRBV5-1 and TRBJ2-1; the D call may be TRBD1 or TRBD2 (6 bases each). The CDR3 is made up of 15 amino acids. Trimming removed 0 bases from V and 5 bases from J, with 12 bases in between. CDR1 and CDR2 from the germline V gene are SGHRS and YFSETQ. The CDR3 DNA is TGCGCCAGCAGCTTGGGAGGGGGGCTGGACAATGAGCAGTTCTTC. This sequence encodes CASSLGGGLDNEQFF.

V gene TRBV5-1 combines with J gene TRBJ1-5, with D possibly TRBD1 on 5 matching bases. Looked up from germline, CDR1 is SGHRS and CDR2 is YFSETQ. The CDR3 is 16 amino acids. The germline V and J ends were trimmed by 1 base and 7 bases, with 18 bases remaining between them. As DNA, the CDR3 is TGCGCCAGCAGCTTGTTCCGCAGGGCGGGAGGGCAGCCCCAGCATTTT. It is translated as CASSLFRRAGGQPQHF.

The chain has TRBV13 and TRBJ2-6; D gene unclear. V was shortened by 4 bases and J by 3 bases, with 10 bases between the two germline ends. The CDR3 extends over 15 amino acids. CDR1 and CDR2 (germline): PRHDT, FYEKMQ (reference sequence). The CDR3 loop is CASSSRADGANVLTF. Here the CDR3 DNA reads TGTGCCAGCAGCTCAAGGGCGGATGGGGCCAACGTCCTGACTTTC.

This sequence joins TRBV11-1 and TRBJ2-1; possible D gene TRBD2, 6 bases. The CDR3 covers 13 residues. Germline lookup yields CDR1 SGHAT and CDR2 FQDESV (reference sequence). Trimming removed 3 bases from V and 5 bases from J, with 8 bases in between. The CDR3 loop reads CASSFSGDNEQFF. CDR3 coding DNA: TGTGCCAGCAGCTTTTCGGGGGACAATGAGCAGTTCTTC.

This clone was picked up one time. The chain is built from TRBV27 and TRBJ2-7, with TRBD2 identical over 7 bases. Germline V CDR1 and CDR2: MNHEY, SMNVEV (reference sequence). V lost 3 bases and J lost 2; bases outside the gene matches: 4. The CDR3 is made up of 14 amino acids. The chain's CDR3 is CASSFQRGPYEQYF. DNA for the CDR3: TGTGCCAGCAGTTTCCAGCGGGGACCCTACGAGCAGTACTTC.

This rearrangement joins TRBV4-1 to TRBJ1-5; D ambiguous. In germline, CDR1 is MGHRA, CDR2 YSYEKL. The CDR3 totals 17 residues. V lost 4 bases and J lost 3, with 19 bases in between. As DNA, the CDR3 is TGCGCCAGCAGCCCCGGAGGAGGCCGATATCTCAATCAGCCCCAGCATTTT. It translates to CASSPGGGRYLNQPQHF.

V gene TRBV27 combines with J gene TRBJ2-7, with D possibly being TRBD1 (6 bases). Trimming took off 6 bases at V and 3 bases at J, with 18 bases between the two ends. The CDR3 length is 15 residues. Germline values: CDR1 MNHEY, CDR2 SMNVEV (reference sequence). This chain's CDR3 is CASSRYRAIDYEQYF. The CDR3 DNA reads as TGTGCCAGCAGCCGTTACAGGGCTATCGACTACGAGCAGTACTTC.

The chain carries TRBV6-6 and TRBJ2-3; D is uncertain. This CDR3 has 15 amino acids. Germline V gives CDR1 MNHNY, CDR2 SVGAGI (reference sequence). Trimming left V 6 bases short and J 3 bases short, with 16 bases between. The CDR3 loop reads CASSPWQSPTDTQYF. CDR3 bases: TGTGCCAGCAGCCCCTGGCAAAGCCCAACAGATACGCAGTATTTT.

The chain has TRBV30 and TRBJ2-5; 12 bases align to TRBD2. Germline assignment: CDR1 GTSNPN and CDR2 SVGIG (reference sequence). The J segment lost 4 bases and the V segment lost 7 bases, leaving 4 bases of the junction unmatched. The CDR3 runs to 13 residues. Written as DNA, the CDR3 is TGTGCCTTCATACTAGCGGGAGGAGAGACCCAGTACTTC. Translating it yields CAFILAGGETQYF. Using reference TRBV30 and TRBJ2-5 for the parts outside the CDR3, the full variable domain is SQTIHQWPATLVQPVGSPLSLECTVEGTSNPNLYWYRQAAGRGLQLLFYSVGIGQISSEVPQNLSASRPQDRQFILSSKKLLLSDSGFYLCAFILAGGETQYFGPGTRLLVL.

V usage is TRBV2 and J usage is TRBJ2-2; TRBD1 is a possible D gene (6 bases). Deletions cut 10 bases from V and 5 bases from J, with 11 bases between. From germline, CDR1 is SNHLY and CDR2 FYNNEI. The CDR3 loop spans 12 amino acids. The DNA of the CDR3 is TGTGCCACCTACAGGGTTACCGGGGAGCTGTTTTTT. This codes for CATYRVTGELFF.

J is TRBJ2-1 and V is TRBV5-1; a possible D gene is TRBD2 (6 bases). Germline CDR1 SGHRS, CDR2 YFSETQ. CDR3 length equals 13 residues. V was shortened by 6 bases and J by 9 bases, with 16 bases between the two germline ends. DNA for the CDR3: TGCGCCAGCACTTTAGGACTAAACGGTGAGCAGTTCTTC. It specifies CASTLGLNGEQFF.

The chain couples TRBV2 to TRBJ2-1; 8 bases align to TRBD2. Germline values: CDR1 SNHLY, CDR2 FYNNEI. The CDR3 is 13 amino acids. V gave up 7 bases and J gave up 3 bases; unmatched junction bases: 2. CDR3 coding DNA: TGTGCCAGCATAGCGGGATACTACAATGAGCAGTTCTTC. Amino acid sequence: CASIAGYYNEQFF.

A single count supports this clone. The chain joins TRBV12-5 to TRBJ1-5, with D perhaps matching TRBD1 (6 bases). Germline V CDR1 and CDR2: LGHNT, FRNRAP. The CDR3 has 14 amino acids. V was trimmed by 6 bases and J by 1 base, leaving 10 bases between them. The CDR3 DNA is TGTGCTAGTGGGCGGCAGGGGAGCAATCAGCCCCAGCATTTT. Translation gives CASGRQGSNQPQHF.

The rearrangement uses TRBV28 and TRBJ1-1; D gene ambiguous. Trimming cost V 3 bases and J 5 bases, with 7 bases left between them. Germline V CDR1 and CDR2: MDHEN, SYDVKM. The CDR3 runs to 12 residues. CDR3 in amino acids: CASSLTGTEAFF. CDR3 nucleotide sequence: TGTGCCAGCAGTTTGACGGGGACTGAAGCTTTCTTT.

The V call is TRBV6-6, the J call TRBJ1-1; D gene unclear. Trimming left V 7 bases short and J 1 base short, with 10 bases between. Germline assignment: CDR1 MNHNY and CDR2 SVGAGI (reference sequence). The CDR3 runs 13 residues. The CDR3 DNA sequence: TGTGCCAGCAACCGGGCGTGGAACACTGAAGCTTTCTTT. Its translation: CASNRAWNTEAFF.

The rearrangement uses TRBV30 and TRBJ2-7; TRBD1 aligns across 8 bases. This CDR3 is 16 amino acids long. Germline lookup yields CDR1 GTSNPN and CDR2 SVGIG (reference sequence). With 3 bases clipped from V and 1 base from J, the junction kept 11 bases outside the gene matches. CDR3 protein: CAWRGLGNRGSYEQYF. The CDR3 DNA is TGTGCCTGGAGGGGACTCGGGAACAGGGGGTCCTACGAGCAGTACTTC.

This clone was observed a single time. The chain employs TRBV6-1 and TRBJ1-5; possible D gene TRBD1, 5 bases. The CDR3 contains 15 residues. Trimming left V 3 bases short and J 2 bases short, with 11 bases between. CDR1 MNHNS and CDR2 SASEGT come from the germline V gene. CDR3 in amino acids: CASSEGRVGNQPQHF. The CDR3 DNA sequence: TGTGCCAGCAGTGAGGGCAGGGTGGGCAATCAGCCCCAGCATTTT.

This clone was counted a few times. DNA of the CDR3: TGCGCCAGCAAGGTCCTTCCTATCGGGGACTACGAGCAGTACTTC. It codes for CASKVLPIGDYEQYF. The chain employs TRBV5-1 and TRBJ2-7, with D possibly TRBD2 on 5 matching bases. In germline, CDR1 is SGHRS, CDR2 YFSETQ. The ends were cut back, 6 bases at V and 3 bases at J, with 19 bases in the middle. The CDR3 loop spans 15 amino acids. Based on the CDR3 plus reference TRBV5-1 and TRBJ2-7, the full variable domain is KAGVTQTPRYLIKTRGQQVTLSCSPISGHRSVSWYQQTPGQGLQFLFEYFSETQRNKGNFPGRFSGRQFSNSRSEMNVSTLELGDSALYLCASKVLPIGDYEQYFGPGTRLTVT.

The gene calls are TRBV10-3 and TRBJ2-2; 10 bases map to TRBD2. The V gene's germline CDR1 is ENHRY and CDR2 SYGVKD. The CDR3 runs 14 residues. With V trimmed by 10 bases and J by 6 bases, 8 bases remained unmatched. The CDR3 protein is CATAGTSEPGELFF. The CDR3 DNA reads TGTGCCACAGCCGGGACTAGCGAACCCGGGGAGCTGTTTTTT.

The V gene is TRBV19, the J gene TRBJ2-6; TRBD2 aligns across 7 bases. The CDR3 has 16 amino acids. Germline values: CDR1 LNHDA, CDR2 SQIVND (reference sequence). J lost 0 bases, V lost 5 bases, and 4 bases had no gene match. CDR3 sequence reads: CASSARGGSGANVLTF. CDR3 coding DNA: TGTGCCAGTAGTGCCCGCGGGGGCTCTGGGGCCAACGTCCTGACTTTC.

The chain is built from TRBV9 and TRBJ2-2; D remains unclear. Deletions cut 0 bases from V and 3 bases from J, with 9 bases between. Germline V gene data show CDR1 as SGDLS and CDR2 as YYNGEE. The CDR3 is 15 amino acids. For the CDR3, the DNA is TGTGCCAGCAGCGTAGAGTGGGAAGACACCGGGGAGCTGTTTTTT. This gives the protein CASSVEWEDTGELFF.

The CDR3 spells CASGPGNTIYF. CDR3 bases: TGTGCCAGCGGGCCTGGAAACACCATATATTTT. J is TRBJ1-3 and V is TRBV5-8, with D unresolved. V gave up 7 bases and J gave up 2 bases, with 4 bases separating them. Germline CDR1 and CDR2: SGHTS and YDEGEE. The CDR3 covers 11 residues.

The V and J genes are TRBV2 and TRBJ2-3, with 7 bases identical to TRBD2. Germline V CDR1 and CDR2: SNHLY, FYNNEI. The V and J ends lost 5 bases and 0 bases, in that order; junction bases with no gene match: 8. The CDR3 is 16 residues long. The CDR3 spells CASSTSVGASTDTQYF. CDR3 bases: TGTGCCAGCAGTACTAGCGTTGGGGCTAGCACAGATACGCAGTATTTT.

V gene TRBV6-6 combines with J gene TRBJ2-3; unclear D gene. The CDR3 is made up of 12 amino acids. The germline V gene has CDR1 MNHNY and CDR2 SVGAGI (reference sequence). The V end was cut by 6 bases, the J end by 2 bases, with 6 bases between. The CDR3 sequence: CASSPPTDTQYF. The DNA for the CDR3 is TGTGCCAGCAGCCCCCCCACAGATACGCAGTATTTT.

This clone occurred once. The chain recombines TRBV10-3 with TRBJ1-6; 9 positions match TRBD1. The CDR3 sequence is 14 residues long. The germline V gene encodes CDR1 ENHRY and CDR2 SYGVKD. V lost 11 bases to trimming and J lost 8 bases; unmatched junction nucleotides: 10. The CDR3: CAVTRDREYSPLHF. In DNA, the CDR3 is TGTGCCGTGACCCGGGACAGGGAGTATTCACCCCTCCACTTT.